This T cell receptor (beta chain) was found in a study of T-cell reconstitution after alpha-beta-depleted transplantation in children (dated by TCRdb to 2016 to 2017). Study-wide context: T-cell immune reconstitution after TCRalphabeta/CD19-depleted allogeneic hematopoietic cell transplantation in children was quantitatively tracked in the study by means of TCR repertoire profiling. General study outcomes and caveats: Apparently early alphabetaT-cell count recovery about two months after transplant reportedly relied on only several hundred rapidly expanded clones derived from non-depleted graft cells. In some patients, the high TCRbeta diversity seen at day 60 was put down to recipient T cells and intrathymic progenitors that had survived conditioning. The frequencies of hyperexpanded clones fell over the following months, and after one year, T-cell counts and TCRbeta diversity were mostly attributed to newly produced T cells.

From the cysteine up to the phenylalanine, the CDR3 has a length of 16 residues. The retained sequence is limited to the CDR3, 48 bases, with the frame set at the first base. Trimming at the junction amounts to 4 bases on V and 4 bases on J, and the germline ends lie 18 bases apart. Reading the germline V gene gives CDR1 LGHNA and CDR2 YSLEER. Library creation used PCR. For sequencing, an Illumina HiSeq 2500 was employed. To normalize quantification of the TCRbeta repertoire, the TCR libraries were built with molecular barcoding that relied on unique molecular identifiers. TCRdb reran the public reads through fastp at Q25 and MiXCR, keeping productive beta chains. Rows matching on CDR3 protein sequence are summarized as one entry with the most common DNA and genes. The sample profile shows some 600,000 distinct CDR3 sequences; 10% to 15% of them were found once. The ten largest account for about 2% of the sample.

This clonotype was observed a few times. Its antigen specificity is not known. No base-level quality is on record; no much larger clone is a single base apart. This sample's treatment or condition label indicates: allogeneic hematopoietic cell transplantation with graft depleted of TCRalphabeta T cells and CD19 B cells. TCRalphabeta/CD19-depleted allogeneic hematopoietic cell grafts were given to the transplant recipients, all of whom were children. Recombination joined TRBV4-3 with TRBJ2-3, and TRBD2 may be the D gene, going by 5 matching bases. Sequencing used PBMCs, mostly from graft donor cells, obtained 360 days after TCRalphabeta/CD19-depleted stem cell transplant. This clonotype was sampled from a male patient between 5 and 17 years old who had a stem cell transplant for acute myeloid leukemia, so the T cells may come from the graft donor. The CDR3 protein: CASSRYSGSFPDTQYF. The bases are TGCGCCAGCAGCCGGTACAGCGGCAGTTTCCCAGATACGCAGTATTTT.